This T cell receptor (beta chain) stems from a study of T cells in Graves' hyperthyroidism and ophthalmopathy. Using RNA transcripts as the source, TCR beta CDR3 regions were amplified. A first-round RT-PCR of the TCR CDR3 used the HTBI primer set. TCRdb fed the multiplex PCR reads into MiXCR, producing one record per CDR3 protein. The repertoire holds 620,000 or so distinct CDR3 sequences, with around 13% as singletons. This clonotype was observed many times. Lactation, pregnancy, other autoimmune disease or uncontrolled infection led to exclusion of patients. Germline V gene data show CDR1 as SGHRS and CDR2 as YFSETQ. Trimming left V 5 bases short and J 8 bases short, with 14 bases between. This CDR3 comprises 13 residues.

This TCR was sampled from a woman aged 50 to 60 with Graves' ophthalmopathy. This chain joins TRBV5-1 and TRBJ2-1; D gene unclear. Sequencing was performed on blood. DNA for the CDR3: TGCGCCAGCAGGGACCCACCACGGGATGAGCAGTTCTTC. Its translation is CASRDPPRDEQFF.